Each of the 12 T cell receptor delta chains below was sequenced from the same sample in a study of γδ T cells in repeated Plasmodium falciparum infection. TCRdb re-called the multiplex PCR reads through CATT. The repertoire holds around 82,000 delta-chain clones, with over 1.3% as singletons. Bulk repertoires came from Vgamma9/Vdelta2+ or Vdelta2-negative gammadelta T cells flow-sorted from PBMC. The specimen was gamma-delta T cells from blood. The receptors were sampled from a pool of human donors (malaria-infected and uninfected, not separated).

This clone came up a few times. The protein TCRdb gives is from a much larger clone and does not agree with this DNA's translation at residue 14, likely a read error; the protein shown here comes from the DNA. This chain joins TRDV1 and TRDJ1; 12 positions agree with TRDD3. Germline CDR1 TSWWSYY, CDR2 QGS. This CDR3 has 21 residues. The V and J ends lost 1 base and 3 bases, in that order; junction bases with no gene match: 18. This CDR3 reads CALGERVPVLGDTIDPDKLIF. DNA of the CDR3: TGTGCTCTTGGGGAACGCGTTCCCGTACTGGGGGATACCATTGATCCCGATAAACTCATCTTT.

CDR3 protein: CALGELTRTGGYSDKLIF. The CDR3, as DNA: TGTGCTCTTGGGGAACTTACAAGGACTGGGGGATACTCCGATAAACTCATCTTT. The chain couples TRDV1 to TRDJ1, with 12 bases lining up with TRDD3. TCRdb supplies no J gene; here it was assigned by aligning the nucleotide sequence to germline. The CDR3 totals 18 residues. Per the germline V gene, CDR1 is TSWWSYY and CDR2 is QGS. The junction had 8 bases not matched to a gene; V was cut back by 0 bases and J by 3 bases.

Only a few counts were recorded for this clone. CDR3: CALGELLFLLGDTDKLIF. DNA for the CDR3: TGTGCTCTTGGGGAACTACTCTTCCTACTGGGGGATACCGATAAACTCATCTTT. The chain recombines TRDV1 with TRDJ1, with 10 bases that match TRDD3. The J gene was not available in TCRdb and was assigned here by matching the DNA to germline segments. V dropped 0 bases and J dropped 2; count of bases not matched to a gene: 9. The germline V gene encodes CDR1 TSWWSYY and CDR2 QGS. CDR3 length: 18 residues.

Comments on this clone: The TCRdb protein, from a much larger clone, departs from this DNA's translation at residue 21, likely by read error; the protein shown derives from the DNA. The V gene is TRDV2; the J gene was not called; the table's D call, TRDD3, was not checked against the DNA. CDR1 is GEAIGNYY and CDR2 is EKD in the germline V gene. This CDR3 has 23 residues. In DNA, the CDR3 is TGTGCCTGTGACCTGCCCGTTGGTGGGGGACGATACCCCAGCTCCTGGGACACCCGACAGACGTTTTTC. Its translation is CACDLPVGGGRYPSSWDTRQTFF.

This clone was counted only a few times. A read error may be the cause here, since a much bigger clone is one base away. The sample has other DNA sequences that encode this CDR3 too. V and J are TRDV1 and TRDJ1, with D perhaps TRDD3 (6 bases). Germline V lookup: CDR1 TSWWSYY, CDR2 QGS. This CDR3 spans 23 amino acids. DNA for the CDR3: TGTGCTCTTGGGGAACGGAACCTACTCCCTTGGTGGGGGCCACGCATGTACACCGATAAGCTCATCTTT. This codes for CALGERNLLPWWGPRMYTDKLIF.

This clone has only a few counts. This likely stems from a read error, as it lies one base from a far larger clone. Other DNA sequences in the same sample also yield this CDR3. The rearrangement links TRDV1 to TRDJ1, with D unclear. CDR3 length: 18 amino acids. V was cut by 2 bases and J by 3 bases, with 22 bases left in between. CDR1 is TSWWSYY, CDR2 QGS, per germline. Written as DNA, the CDR3 is TGTGCTCTTGGGGAAGGCTATTGTAGGCCTGCTAAATCCGATAAACTCATCTTT. Translation gives CALGEGYCRPAKSDKLIF.

This clone was seen a few times. A far bigger clonotype differs at one base, so this is likely a read error. Other DNA sequences in this sample translate to the same CDR3. The chain links TRDV2 to TRDJ1; 10 nucleotides match TRDD3. TCRdb leaves out the J gene; it was filled in here by matching the DNA to germline. Losses at the gene ends were 3 bases for V and 2 bases for J; bases not matched to a gene: 17. This CDR3 contains 19 residues. Germline V CDR1 and CDR2: GEAIGNYY, EKD. This CDR3 reads CACDSMPGTGGSNTDKLIF. CDR3 sequence (DNA): TGTGCCTGTGACTCAATGCCCGGTACTGGGGGATCCAATACCGATAAACTCATCTTT.

Concerning this clone itself: A read error is likely here: a far larger clone is one base away. The same CDR3 is also encoded by other DNA sequences in this sample. V and J are TRDV2 and TRDJ1; no firm D call. Here the J gene was assigned by germline matching of the DNA, as TCRdb has none. CDR1 and CDR2 from the germline V gene are GEAIGNYY and EKD. There are 14 residues in the CDR3. Trimming removed 6 bases from V and 9 bases from J, with 22 bases in between. The CDR3 DNA reads TGTGCCTGTAGCTCAGACACCCGGCTTTCAGAACTCATCTTT. This gives the protein CACSSDTRLSELIF.

This clone was counted many times. The identical CDR3 is also encoded by other nucleotide sequences in the sample. V gene TRDV1 combines with J gene TRDJ1, with D unclear. This CDR3 comprises 13 residues. Trimming removed 4 bases at V and 1 base at J, with 7 bases between. Germline CDR1 is TSWWSYY and CDR2 is QGS. The DNA of the CDR3 is TGTGCTCTTGGGGTACCTGGCACCGATAAACTCATCTTT. Its translation is CALGVPGTDKLIF.

The table lists this clone with a few counts. This DNA's translation differs at residue 12 from TCRdb's protein, which comes from a much larger clone; a read error is likely, and the protein shown is translated from the DNA. The chain joins TRDV1 to TRDJ1; 9 bases are shared with TRDD3. TCRdb leaves out the J gene; it was filled in here by matching the DNA to germline. Trimming at V came to 2 bases and at J to 1 base, leaving 17 bases not matched to a gene. CDR1 is TSWWSYY, CDR2 QGS, per germline. The CDR3 loop spans 20 amino acids. The chain's CDR3 is CALGEYRLAGGFPGTDKLIF. The DNA of the CDR3 is TGTGCTCTTGGGGAATACCGTTTGGCTGGGGGATTCCCAGGCACCGATAAACTCATCTTT.

This clone was found many times. This is likely an artifact of a read error, given a far larger clone one base away. Other DNA sequences from this sample encode an identical CDR3 as well. The gene calls are TRDV3 and TRDJ1; no reliable D call. Germline loops: CDR1 TVYSNPD, CDR2 GDNSRS (reference sequence). The CDR3 covers 19 residues. CDR3 amino acids: CAFTARSNGGLDYTDKLIF. The DNA for the CDR3 is TGTGCCTTTACAGCTCGGTCCAACGGAGGGTTGGACTACACCGACAAACTCATCTTT.

This clone was seen more than once but under ten times. This likely stems from a read error, as it lies one base from a far larger clone. This specimen includes other DNA sequences encoding the same CDR3. The V and J genes are TRDV1 and TRDJ1; 12 bases fit TRDD3. Since TCRdb gives no J gene, matching the DNA to germline was used here to assign it. V lost 4 bases to trimming and J lost 0 bases; unmatched junction nucleotides: 30. The CDR3 extends over 25 amino acids. The V gene's germline CDR1 is TSWWSYY and CDR2 QGS. The CDR3 reads CALGGTHGSNYWGIPPSLYTDKLIF. CDR3 nucleotides: TGTGCTCTTGGGGGTACCCACGGGAGCAACTACTGGGGGATACCCCCATCCCTGTACACCGATAAACTCATCTTT.